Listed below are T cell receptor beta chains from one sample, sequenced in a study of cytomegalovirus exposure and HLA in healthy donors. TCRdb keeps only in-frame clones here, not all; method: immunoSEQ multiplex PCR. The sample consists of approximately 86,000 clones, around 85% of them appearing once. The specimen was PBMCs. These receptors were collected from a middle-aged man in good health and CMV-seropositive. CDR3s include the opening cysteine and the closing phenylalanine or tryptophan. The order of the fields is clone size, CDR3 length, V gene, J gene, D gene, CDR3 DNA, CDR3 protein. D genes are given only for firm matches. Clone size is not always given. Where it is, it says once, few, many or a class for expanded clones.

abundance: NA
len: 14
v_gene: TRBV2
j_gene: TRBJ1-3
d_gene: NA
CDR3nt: TGTGCCAGCAGTGAAATCCTTGCGGGAAACACCATATATTTT
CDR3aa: CASSEILAGNTIYF

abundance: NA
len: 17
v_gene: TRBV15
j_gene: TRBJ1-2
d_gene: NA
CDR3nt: TGTGCCACCAGCAGGGCCGGGGGGGGAGGGAGGTCCTATGGCTACACCTTC
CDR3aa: CATSRAGGGGRSYGYTF

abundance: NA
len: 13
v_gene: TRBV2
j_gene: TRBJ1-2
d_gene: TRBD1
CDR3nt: TGTGCCAAGAAGACAGGGGCGGCCTATGGCTACACCTTC
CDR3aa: CAKKTGAAYGYTF

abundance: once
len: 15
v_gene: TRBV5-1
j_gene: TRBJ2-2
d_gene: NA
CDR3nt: TGCGCCAGCAGGGCAGGGTTAACCTCCGCCGGGGAGCTGTTTTTT
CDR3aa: CASRAGLTSAGELFF

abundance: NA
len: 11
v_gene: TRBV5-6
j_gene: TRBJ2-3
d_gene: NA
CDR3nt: TGTGCCAGCAGCTTCGCAGATACGCAGTATTTT
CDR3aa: CASSFADTQYF

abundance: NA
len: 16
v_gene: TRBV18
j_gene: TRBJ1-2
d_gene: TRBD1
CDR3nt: TGTGCCAGCTCACCACAGCCGGGACAGGATAACTATGGCTACACCTTC
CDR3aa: CASSPQPGQDNYGYTF

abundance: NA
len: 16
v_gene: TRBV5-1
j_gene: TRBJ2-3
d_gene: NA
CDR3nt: TGCGCCAGCAGCCGGGAGACAGTGACTAGCACAGATACGCAGTATTTT
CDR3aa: CASSRETVTSTDTQYF

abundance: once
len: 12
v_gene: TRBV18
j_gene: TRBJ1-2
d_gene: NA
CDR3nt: TGTGCCAGCTCACCTTCACAGGGAAGCTACACCTTC
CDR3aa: CASSPSQGSYTF

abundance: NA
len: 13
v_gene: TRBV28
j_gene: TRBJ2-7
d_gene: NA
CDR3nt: TGTGCCAGCAGGACTGGGGGGACCAACGAGCAGTACTTC
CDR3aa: CASRTGGTNEQYF

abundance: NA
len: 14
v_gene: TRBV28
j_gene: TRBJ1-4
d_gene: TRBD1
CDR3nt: TGTGCCAGCAGTACCGGGACAGGGGTTGAAAAACTGTTTTTT
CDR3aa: CASSTGTGVEKLFF

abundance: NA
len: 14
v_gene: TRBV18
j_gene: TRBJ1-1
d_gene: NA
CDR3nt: TGTGCCAGCTCACCCCCGGAACGCGGCACTGAAGCTTTCTTT
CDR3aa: CASSPPERGTEAFF

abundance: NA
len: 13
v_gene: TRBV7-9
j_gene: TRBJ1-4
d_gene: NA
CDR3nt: TGTGCCAGCAGTTCCGGGAGTGTGGAAAAACTGTTTTTT
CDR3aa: CASSSGSVEKLFF

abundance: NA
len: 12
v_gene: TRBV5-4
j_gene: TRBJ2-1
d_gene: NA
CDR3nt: TGTGCCAGCAGCTTGGCAAACAATGAGCAGTTCTTC
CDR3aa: CASSLANNEQFF

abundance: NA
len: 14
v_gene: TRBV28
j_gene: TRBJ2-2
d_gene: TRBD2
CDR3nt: TGTGCCAGCAGTGGGCTAGCGGGATGGGGGGAGCTGTTTTTT
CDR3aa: CASSGLAGWGELFF

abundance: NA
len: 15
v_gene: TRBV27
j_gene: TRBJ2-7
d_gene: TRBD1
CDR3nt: TGTGCCAGCAGTCACAGGACAGGGTCCTCCTACGAGCAGTACTTC
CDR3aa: CASSHRTGSSYEQYF

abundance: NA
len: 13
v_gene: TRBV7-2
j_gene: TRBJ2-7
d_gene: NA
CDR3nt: TGTGCCAGCAACAGCAACCCCGGATACGAGCAGTACTTC
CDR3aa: CASNSNPGYEQYF

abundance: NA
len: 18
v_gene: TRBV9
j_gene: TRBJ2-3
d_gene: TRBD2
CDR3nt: TGTGCCAGCAGCGTAGAGGCTAGCGGGGGGCTGGCGACAGATACGCAGTATTTT
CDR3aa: CASSVEASGGLATDTQYF

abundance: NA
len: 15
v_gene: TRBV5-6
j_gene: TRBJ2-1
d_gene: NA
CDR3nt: TGTGCCAGCAGCTTCCGAGTGGGCCCTTACAATGAGCAGTTCTTC
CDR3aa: CASSFRVGPYNEQFF

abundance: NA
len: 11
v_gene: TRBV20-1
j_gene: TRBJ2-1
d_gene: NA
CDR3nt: TGCAGTGCTAGTGTCCGGTATGAGCAGTTCTTC
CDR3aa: CSASVRYEQFF

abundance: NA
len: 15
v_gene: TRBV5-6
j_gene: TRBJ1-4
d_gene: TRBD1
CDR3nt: TGTGCCAGCAGCTTCCGACAGGGACAAGGTGAAAAACTGTTTTTT
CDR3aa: CASSFRQGQGEKLFF

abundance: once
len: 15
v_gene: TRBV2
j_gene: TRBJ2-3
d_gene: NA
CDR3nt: TGTGCCAGCAGTGAAGGAACAGGGAGCACAGATACGCAGTATTTT
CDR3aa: CASSEGTGSTDTQYF

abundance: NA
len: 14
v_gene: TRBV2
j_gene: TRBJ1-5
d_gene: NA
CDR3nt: TGTGCCAGCAGTTACAGTTCGGGCAATCAGCCCCAGCATTTT
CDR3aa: CASSYSSGNQPQHF

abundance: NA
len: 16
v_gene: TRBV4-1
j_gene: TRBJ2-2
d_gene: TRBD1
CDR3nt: TGCGCCAGCAGCAAACTGGGACAGGGGAGGTCCGGGGAGCTGTTTTTT
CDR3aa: CASSKLGQGRSGELFF

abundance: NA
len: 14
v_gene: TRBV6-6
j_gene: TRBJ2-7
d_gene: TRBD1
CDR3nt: TGTGCCAGCAGTCGAACGACAGGGGGCTACGAGCAGTACTTC
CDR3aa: CASSRTTGGYEQYF

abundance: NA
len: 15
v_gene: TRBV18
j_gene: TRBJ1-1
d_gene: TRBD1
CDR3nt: TGTGCCAGCTCACCACCCGGGACAGCGAACACTGAAGCTTTCTTT
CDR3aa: CASSPPGTANTEAFF